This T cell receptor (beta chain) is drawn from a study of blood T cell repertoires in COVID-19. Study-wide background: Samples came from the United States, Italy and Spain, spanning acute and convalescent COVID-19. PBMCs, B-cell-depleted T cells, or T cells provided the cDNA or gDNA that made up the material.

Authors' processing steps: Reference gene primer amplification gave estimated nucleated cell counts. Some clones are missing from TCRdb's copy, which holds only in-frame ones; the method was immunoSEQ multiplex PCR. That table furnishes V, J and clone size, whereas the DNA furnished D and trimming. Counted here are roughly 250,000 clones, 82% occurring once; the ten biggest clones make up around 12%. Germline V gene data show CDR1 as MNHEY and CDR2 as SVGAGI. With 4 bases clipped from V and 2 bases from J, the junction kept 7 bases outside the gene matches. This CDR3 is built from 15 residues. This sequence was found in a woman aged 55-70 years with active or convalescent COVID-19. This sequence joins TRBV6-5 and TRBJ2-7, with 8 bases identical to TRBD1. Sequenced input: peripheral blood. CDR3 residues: CASSLTGTGAYEQYF. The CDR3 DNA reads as TGTGCCAGCAGTTTAACCGGGACAGGCGCCTACGAGCAGTACTTC.